This T cell receptor beta chain was found in a study of CD8+ T cells in alopecia areata. Per germline, CDR1 GTSNPN and CDR2 SVGIG (reference sequence). V was pared by 2 bases and J by 4 bases, with 12 bases between. The CDR3 totals 15 residues. Extraction and reverse transcription of RNA yielded cDNA as the sequencing template. Repertoires were generated with immunoSEQ multiplex PCR, while TCRdb's copy carries only in-frame clones and drops some. The data hold 180,000 or so clones, with about 53% observed a single time. Treatment reported: oral pan-JAK inhibitor, 5-10 mg twice daily. The study, taken as a whole, reports: While tofacitinib was given, many expanded lesional clones persisted in scalp and blood.

Regarding this clone: Its antigen is unknown.

This chain connects TRBV30 to TRBJ1-6; no clear D gene. The source material was CD8+ T cells sorted from blood, sampled at week 24, from a patient treated with tofacitinib. This TCR was recovered from a human donor with alopecia areata. The CDR3 is CAWSTGIPYNSPLHF. The CDR3 region has the DNA TGTGCCTGGAGTACTGGCATCCCATATAATTCACCCCTCCACTTT.